The 29 T cell receptor beta chains given below trace back to one sample, sequenced in a study of T cells in Graves' hyperthyroidism and ophthalmopathy. What was amplified from RNA transcripts were TCR beta CDR3 regions. Carried out on the TCR CDR3, a first-round RT-PCR used the HTBI primer set. TCRdb re-called the multiplex PCR reads with MiXCR, one entry per CDR3 protein. The sample yields about 300,000 distinct CDR3 sequences, around a quarter seen once. Sequencing input: blood. These receptors were obtained from a man in his forties with Graves' hyperthyroidism that later progressed to Graves' ophthalmopathy.

Many counts were recorded for this clonotype. This clone may be a read error of a much larger clone one base away. This chain links TRBV6-5 with TRBJ1-1; D not certain. The CDR3 is made up of 14 amino acids. The germline gives CDR1 MNHEY, CDR2 SVGAGI. The CDR3 coding sequence is TGTGCCAGCAGTTACTCGAGTCTCAACACTGAAGTTTTCTTT. Its translation: CASSYSSLNTEVFF.

The J gene is TRBJ2-5, the V gene TRBV7-2; tentatively, D is TRBD1 (5 bases). Germline V gene sequence: CDR1 SGHTA, CDR2 FQGNSA. There are 14 residues in the CDR3. Trimming removed 7 bases at V and 2 bases at J, with 14 bases between. In DNA form, the CDR3 reads TGTGCCAGCAAAAAGGGGCTTACGCAAGAGACCCAGTACTTC. Residues: CASKKGLTQETQYF.

This clonotype was detected many times. The V gene is TRBV2, the J gene TRBJ2-3, with D possibly matching TRBD2 (5 bases). CDR3 length: 13 amino acids. Germline lookup yields CDR1 SNHLY and CDR2 FYNNEI. The ends were cut back, 6 bases at V and 2 bases at J, with 9 bases in the middle. The CDR3 bases are TGTGCCAGCAGGGGAGACCCCACAGATACGCAGTATTTT. As protein: CASRGDPTDTQYF.

In its sample, this clonotype was seen many times. The gene calls are TRBV19 and TRBJ1-2; D might be TRBD1 (5 bases). V dropped 0 bases and J dropped 7 bases, with 12 bases sitting between them. The CDR3 has 14 residues. Germline assignment: CDR1 LNHDA and CDR2 SQIVND (reference sequence). CDR3 bases: TGTGCCAGTAGTATAGACAGGGAGGCGGTTGGCTACACCTTC. Translating gives CASSIDREAVGYTF.

The CDR3 DNA is TGTGCCACCAAGGTGGACAGGTACTCCTACGAGCAGTACTTC. This sequence encodes CATKVDRYSYEQYF. V gene TRBV15 combines with J gene TRBJ2-7; TRBD1 matches 7 bases. J lost 0 bases, V lost 7 bases, and 6 bases had no gene match. The CDR3 covers 14 residues. Germline V gene data show CDR1 as LNHNV and CDR2 as YYDKDF (reference sequence).

The chain couples TRBV28 to TRBJ2-7; TRBD2 matches 8 bases. Germline-derived CDR1 and CDR2 are MDHEN and SYDVKM. CDR3 length equals 15 residues. The CDR3 DNA reads as TGTGCAAGCCGCCAGCAAATTAGCGGGGTCTACGAGCAGTACTTC. This translates into CASRQQISGVYEQYF.

This chain connects TRBV19 to TRBJ1-1; 7 bases line up with TRBD1. The ends lost 10 bases at V and 3 bases at J; junction bases unmatched: 14. This CDR3 comprises 15 residues. The V gene's germline CDR1 is LNHDA and CDR2 SQIVND (reference sequence). The CDR3 spells CAIYVRDRGHTEAFF. The CDR3 DNA follows: TGTGCCATTTATGTCCGGGACAGAGGACACACTGAAGCTTTCTTT. Drawing the rest from reference TRBV19 and TRBJ1-1, the complete variable domain is DGGITQSPKYLFRKEGQNVTLSCEQNLNHDAMYWYRQDPGQGLRLIYYSQIVNDFQKGDIAEGYSVSREKKESFPLTVTSAQKNPTAFYLCAIYVRDRGHTEAFFGQGTRLTVV.

The genes are TRBV9 and TRBJ2-7; D is tentatively TRBD1 or TRBD2 (5 bases each). V was pared by 4 bases and J by 5 bases, with 16 bases between. Germline values: CDR1 SGDLS, CDR2 YYNGEE. The CDR3 is made up of 14 amino acids. This CDR3 reads CASSRGTRENEQYF. The CDR3, as DNA: TGTGCCAGCAGCCGAGGGACCCGGGAAAACGAGCAGTACTTC.

There are many counts of this clonotype. The chain couples TRBV3-1 to TRBJ1-1; no firm D call. CDR1 is LGHDT, CDR2 YNNKEL, per germline (reference sequence). The V and J ends lost 5 bases and 4 bases respectively, with 11 bases between them. There are 13 residues in the CDR3. The CDR3 region has the DNA TGTGCCAGCAGCAAGTATTTGGGCACTGAAGCTTTCTTT. This translates into CASSKYLGTEAFF.

This sequence joins TRBV27 and TRBJ1-5; no clear D. The CDR3 has 12 amino acids. CDR1 MNHEY and CDR2 SMNVEV come from the germline V gene (reference sequence). Between the trimmed V and J ends, which lost 3 bases and 6 bases, there was a span of 6 bases. This chain's CDR3 is CASSFPGQPQHF. CDR3 coding DNA: TGTGCCAGCAGTTTTCCAGGTCAGCCCCAGCATTTT.

This clonotype was seen repeatedly, ten times or more. The rearrangement links TRBV10-3 to TRBJ1-3, with TRBD1 as a possible D gene (5 bases). Trimming cost V 7 bases and J 0 bases, with 16 bases left between them. This CDR3 is built from 16 residues. Germline V gene sequence: CDR1 ENHRY, CDR2 SYGVKD. In nucleotides, the CDR3 is TGTGCCATCAATCCGGGACCGTTCGTCTCTGGAAACACCATATATTTT. Protein product: CAINPGPFVSGNTIYF.

Regarding this clonotype: This may be a read error: a much more frequent sequence differs by one nucleotide. This chain joins TRBV24-1 and TRBJ2-5; a weak D match, TRBD1 (5 bases). V was cut by 1 base and J by 4 bases, with 6 bases left in between. Germline V gene lookup returns CDR1 KGHDR and CDR2 SFDVKD. This CDR3 has 13 residues. CDR3 sequence (DNA): TGTGCCACCAGTGATTTCCAGGGAGAGACCCAGTACTTC. Translating gives CATSDFQGETQYF.

In this sample, this clonotype turned up many times. CDR3 sequence (DNA): TGTGCCAGCAGTTATCATGATCCAACTAAAGAGACCCAGTACTTC. Amino acid sequence: CASSYHDPTKETQYF. The gene calls are TRBV6-2 or TRBV6-3 and TRBJ2-5; D not resolved. CDR3 length equals 15 residues. Germline values: CDR1 MNHEY, CDR2 SVGEGT. V lost 3 bases, J lost 3 bases, and 14 bases lay in between.

At least ten counts were recorded for this clonotype. The V gene is TRBV6-5, the J gene TRBJ2-5; TRBD1 matches 8 bases. Germline CDR1 is MNHEY and CDR2 is SVGAGI. The V segment lost 7 bases and the J segment 6 bases; nucleotides outside the gene matches: 7. The CDR3 is 13 amino acids. The CDR3 sequence is CASTRQGRQTQYF. CDR3 sequence (DNA): TGTGCCAGCACGCGACAGGGGAGACAGACCCAGTACTTC.

This clonotype appeared a single time. The gene calls are TRBV20-1 and TRBJ1-6; tentative D call: TRBD1 (5 bases). The CDR3 runs to 13 residues. Trimming pared 6 bases from V and 10 bases from J, leaving 16 bases between. CDR1 is DFQATT and CDR2 is SNEGSKA in the germline V gene (reference sequence). The CDR3 DNA is TGCAGTGCCCGCCGGGACGAATTATCACCCCTCCACTTT. Translation: CSARRDELSPLHF.

This clonotype was observed many times. CDR3 region: CASSEERVETEAFF. The CDR3, as DNA: TGTGCCAGCAGTGAGGAAAGGGTGGAAACTGAAGCTTTCTTT. The V call is TRBV2, the J call TRBJ1-1; D remains ambiguous. V gave up 3 bases and J gave up 5 bases, with 13 bases separating them. Germline-derived CDR1 and CDR2 are SNHLY and FYNNEI. This CDR3 is built from 14 residues.

This clonotype was observed a few times. The J gene is TRBJ2-7, the V gene TRBV6-1; 10 bases agree with TRBD2. The V segment lost 7 bases and the J segment 4 bases; nucleotides outside the gene matches: 7. The CDR3 sequence is 14 residues long. Germline-derived CDR1 and CDR2 are MNHNS and SASEGT. The CDR3 loop is CASMVAGGRYEQYF. CDR3 sequence (DNA): TGTGCCAGCATGGTAGCGGGAGGCAGGTACGAGCAGTACTTC.

This clonotype appeared many times. The chain joins TRBV5-1 to TRBJ1-1; D uncertain. Per germline, CDR1 SGHRS and CDR2 YFSETQ. The CDR3 runs to 14 residues. Trimming shortened V by 4 bases and J by 1 base, and 11 bases separated the two germline ends. The CDR3 nucleotides read TGCGCCAGCAGCCTTTCCGCGGGGAACACTGAAGCTTTCTTT. Encoded protein: CASSLSAGNTEAFF.

This clonotype was recorded at least ten times. The chain joins TRBV19 to TRBJ2-4; D could derive from TRBD1 or TRBD2 (5 bases each). Germline assignment: CDR1 LNHDA and CDR2 SQIVND (reference sequence). This CDR3 is built from 17 residues. Trimming shortened V by 7 bases and J by 1 base, and 20 bases separated the two germline ends. CDR3 DNA sequence: TGTGCCAGTAATCGGCGCCGGGACGTCTCTGCCAAAAACATTCAGTACTTC. It specifies CASNRRRDVSAKNIQYF.

This clonotype was counted at least ten times. The rearrangement uses TRBV19 and TRBJ2-1, with D hard to call. Between the trimmed V and J ends, which lost 3 bases and 5 bases, there was a span of 17 bases. The germline V gene has CDR1 LNHDA and CDR2 SQIVND (reference sequence). The CDR3 contains 16 residues. The CDR3 region is CASSISARTIHNEQFF. CDR3 nucleotide sequence: TGTGCCAGTAGTATCTCGGCCCGAACTATTCACAATGAGCAGTTCTTC.

There are many counts of this clonotype. The V and J genes are TRBV5-1 and TRBJ1-1; D is possibly TRBD1 (5 bases). V lost 3 bases and J lost 5, with 14 bases in between. The CDR3 runs to 14 residues. Germline V CDR1 and CDR2: SGHRS, YFSETQ. CDR3 DNA sequence: TGCGCCAGCAGCTCCGGGACGTGGGAGACTGAAGCTTTCTTT. Its protein product is CASSSGTWETEAFF.

This clonotype was seen ten or more times. This chain connects TRBV7-9 to TRBJ2-5; D unclear. Germline CDR1 reads SEHNR; CDR2 reads FQNEAQ (reference sequence). Trimming cost V 2 bases and J 7 bases, with 8 bases left between them. This CDR3 is 12 amino acids long. CDR3 amino acids: CASSLNGGTQYF. The CDR3 region has the DNA TGTGCCAGCAGCTTAAACGGCGGGACCCAGTACTTC.

This clonotype has a count of ten or more. This chain connects TRBV29-1 to TRBJ1-1; D is undetermined. Trimming removed 4 bases at V and 1 base at J, with 16 bases between. In germline, CDR1 is SQVTM, CDR2 ANQGSEA. The CDR3 extends over 15 amino acids. The DNA of the CDR3 is TGCAGCGTTGCTGGCGTAGAGGGAAGGAACACTGAAGCTTTCTTT. It yields the protein CSVAGVEGRNTEAFF.

This clonotype was observed a single time. This chain uses TRBV6-1 with TRBJ1-5; D possibly corresponds to TRBD1 (5 bases). This CDR3 has 13 amino acids. The V gene lost 7 bases and the J gene lost 3 bases, with 10 bases spanning the gap. Germline loops: CDR1 MNHNS, CDR2 SASEGT. The CDR3 loop is CASNRQINQPQHF. The DNA for the CDR3 is TGTGCCAGCAATAGACAGATCAATCAGCCCCAGCATTTT.

This clonotype was seen at least ten times. V and J are TRBV29-1 and TRBJ2-7, with 10 nucleotides matching TRBD2. V lost 6 bases, J lost 3 bases, and 17 bases stayed unmatched. CDR3 length equals 17 residues. Germline CDR1 is SQVTM and CDR2 is ANQGSEA. DNA for the CDR3: TGCAGCGTCCATTTAGGGGCGCTAGCGGGAGTAGACTACGAGCAGTACTTC. This codes for CSVHLGALAGVDYEQYF.

The chain carries TRBV30 and TRBJ2-5; D ambiguous. CDR1 GTSNPN and CDR2 SVGIG come from the germline V gene (reference sequence). CDR3 length equals 13 residues. The germline V and J ends were trimmed by 4 bases and 5 bases, with 14 bases remaining between them. CDR3: CAWTFGSRETQYF. The CDR3 DNA reads as TGTGCCTGGACCTTTGGCTCTCGGGAGACCCAGTACTTC.

The chain carries TRBV6-5 and TRBJ2-7; 7 nucleotides match TRBD1. Germline V CDR1 and CDR2: MNHEY, SVGAGI. The V and J ends lost 0 bases and 2 bases, in that order; junction bases with no gene match: 4. There are 15 residues in the CDR3. Here the CDR3 DNA reads TGTGCCAGCAGTTACTCTGGACAGGAACCCTACGAGCAGTACTTC. Amino acid sequence: CASSYSGQEPYEQYF.

There are many counts of this clonotype. This chain uses TRBV19 with TRBJ2-2, with TRBD2 identical over 9 bases. Germline assignment: CDR1 LNHDA and CDR2 SQIVND (reference sequence). The length of the CDR3 is 16 residues. After removal of 6 bases from V and 4 bases from J, the junction contained 9 bases not matched to a gene. CDR3 nucleotides: TGTGCCAGTAGGCACGTAGCGGGAGTCGGCACCGGGGAGCTGTTTTTT. This gives the protein CASRHVAGVGTGELFF.

This clonotype was seen only a few times. The chain couples TRBV6-2 or TRBV6-3 to TRBJ2-7; TRBD2 might be the D (5 bases). Looked up from germline, CDR1 is MNHEY and CDR2 is SVGEGT. The germline V and J ends were trimmed by 0 bases and 3 bases, with 12 bases remaining between them. This CDR3 is 15 amino acids long. CDR3 DNA sequence: TGTGCCAGCAGTTACTCTCCGGGATTGAACTACGAGCAGTACTTC. Protein product: CASSYSPGLNYEQYF.